What follows is one T cell receptor beta chain and its context. Its specificity is not known. These data come from a study of cytomegalovirus exposure and HLA in healthy donors. The PCR employed 60 Vbeta primers together with 13 Jbeta primers. This table comes from immunoSEQ multiplex PCR, and its TCRdb copy is limited to in-frame clones, with some not included. The sample yields 100,000 or so clones, about two thirds seen once. Study-wide results and limits: A later examination showed that TCR association rates differed by HLA locus, with DRB1 most and HLA-C fewest.

The sequenced material came from PBMCs. The receptor was derived from a man aged 45-65 years in good health and CMV-seronegative.

CDR3 sequence: CASSFNWGVRYSPLHF. In DNA form, the CDR3 reads TGTGCCAGCAGCTTTAATTGGGGGGTCAGGTATTCACCCCTCCACTTT. The J gene is TRBJ1-6, the V gene TRBV11-2; D might be TRBD1 (5 bases). This CDR3 has 16 amino acids. The germline V gene encodes CDR1 SGHAT and CDR2 FQNNGV. Trimming shortened V by 3 bases and J by 8 bases, and 17 bases separated the two germline ends.